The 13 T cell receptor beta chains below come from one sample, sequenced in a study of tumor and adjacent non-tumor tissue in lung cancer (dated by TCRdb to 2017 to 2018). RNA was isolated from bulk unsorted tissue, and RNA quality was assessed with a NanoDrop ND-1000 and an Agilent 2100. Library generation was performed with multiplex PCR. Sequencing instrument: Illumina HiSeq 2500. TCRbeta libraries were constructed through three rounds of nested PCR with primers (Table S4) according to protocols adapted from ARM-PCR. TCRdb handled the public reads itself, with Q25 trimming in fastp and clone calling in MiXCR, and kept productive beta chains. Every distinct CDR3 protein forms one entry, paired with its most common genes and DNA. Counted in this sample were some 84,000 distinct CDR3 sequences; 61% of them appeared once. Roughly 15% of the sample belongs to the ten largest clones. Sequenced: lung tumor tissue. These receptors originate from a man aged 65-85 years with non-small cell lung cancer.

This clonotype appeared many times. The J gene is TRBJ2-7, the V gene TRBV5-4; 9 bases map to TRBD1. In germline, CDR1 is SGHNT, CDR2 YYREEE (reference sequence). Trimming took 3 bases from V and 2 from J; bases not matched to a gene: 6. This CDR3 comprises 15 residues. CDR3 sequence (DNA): TGTGCCAGCAGCTCCCGACAGGGGGACCCCTACGAGCAGTACTTC. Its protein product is CASSSRQGDPYEQYF.

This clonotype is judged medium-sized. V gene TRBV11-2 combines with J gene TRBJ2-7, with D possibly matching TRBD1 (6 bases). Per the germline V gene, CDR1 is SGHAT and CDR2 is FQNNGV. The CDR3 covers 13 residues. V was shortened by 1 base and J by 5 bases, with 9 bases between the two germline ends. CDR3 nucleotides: TGTGCCAGCAGCTTAGTCAGGGGCCACGAGCAGTACTTC. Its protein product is CASSLVRGHEQYF.

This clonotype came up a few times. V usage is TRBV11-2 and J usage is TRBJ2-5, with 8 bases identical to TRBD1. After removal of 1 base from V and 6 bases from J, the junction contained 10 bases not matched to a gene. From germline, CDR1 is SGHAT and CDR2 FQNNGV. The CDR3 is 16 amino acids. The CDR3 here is CASSLVDRGLGKTQYF. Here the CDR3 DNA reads TGTGCCAGCAGCTTAGTCGACAGGGGACTGGGAAAGACCCAGTACTTC.

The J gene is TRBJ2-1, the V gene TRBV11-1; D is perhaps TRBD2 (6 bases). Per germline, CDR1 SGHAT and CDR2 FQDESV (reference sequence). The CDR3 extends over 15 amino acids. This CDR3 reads CANSLADTIYNEQFF. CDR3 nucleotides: TGTGCAAACAGCTTAGCGGACACTATCTACAATGAGCAGTTCTTC.

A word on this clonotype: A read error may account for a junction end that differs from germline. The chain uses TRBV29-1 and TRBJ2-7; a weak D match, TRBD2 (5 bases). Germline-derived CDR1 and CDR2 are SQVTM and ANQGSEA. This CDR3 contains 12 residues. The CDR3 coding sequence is TGCAGCGTTGATAGCAACGACTACAAGCAGTACTTC. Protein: CSVDSNDYKQYF.

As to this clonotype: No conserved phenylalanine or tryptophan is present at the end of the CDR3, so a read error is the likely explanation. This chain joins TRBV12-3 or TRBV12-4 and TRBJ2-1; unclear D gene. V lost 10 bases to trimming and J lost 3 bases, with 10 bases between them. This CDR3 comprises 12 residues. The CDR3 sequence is CAIPDGYNEQFL. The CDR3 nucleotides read TGTGCCATCCCGGACGGCTACAATGAGCAGTTCTTA.

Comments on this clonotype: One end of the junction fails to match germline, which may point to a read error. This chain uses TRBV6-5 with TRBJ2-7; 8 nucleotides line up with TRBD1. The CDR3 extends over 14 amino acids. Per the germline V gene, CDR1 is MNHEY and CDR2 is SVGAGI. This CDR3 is CASGLDRGSYGQYF. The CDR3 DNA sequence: TGTGCCAGCGGTCTAGACAGGGGCTCGTACGGGCAGTACTTC.

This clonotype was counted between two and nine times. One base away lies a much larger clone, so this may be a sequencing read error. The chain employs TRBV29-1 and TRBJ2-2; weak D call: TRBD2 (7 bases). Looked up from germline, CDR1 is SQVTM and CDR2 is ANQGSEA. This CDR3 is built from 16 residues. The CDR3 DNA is TGCAGCGTCACAGGGACGGGGGGCGCGAACACCGGGGAGCTGTCTTTT. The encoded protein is CSVTGTGGANTGELSF.

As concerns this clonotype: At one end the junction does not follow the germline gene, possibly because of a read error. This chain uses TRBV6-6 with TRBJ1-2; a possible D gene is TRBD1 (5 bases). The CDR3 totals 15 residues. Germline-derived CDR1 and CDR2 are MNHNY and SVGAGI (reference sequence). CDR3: CVSSRPRVGDYGYTF. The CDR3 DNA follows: TGTGTCAGCAGCCGACCTCGTGTCGGGGACTATGGCTATACCTTC.

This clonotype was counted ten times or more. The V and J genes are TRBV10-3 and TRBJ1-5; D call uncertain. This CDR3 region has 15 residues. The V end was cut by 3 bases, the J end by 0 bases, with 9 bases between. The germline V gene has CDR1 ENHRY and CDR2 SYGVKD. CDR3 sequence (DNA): TGTGCCATCAGTGATTGGGAAGATAGCAATCAGCCCCAGCATTTT. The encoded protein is CAISDWEDSNQPQHF.

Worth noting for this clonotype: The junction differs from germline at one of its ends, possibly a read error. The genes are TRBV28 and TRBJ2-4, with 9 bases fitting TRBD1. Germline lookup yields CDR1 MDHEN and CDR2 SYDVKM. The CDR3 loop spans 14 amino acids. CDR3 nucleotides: TGTGCCAGCAGTTTAGGGACAGGGAAAAACATTCAGAACTTC. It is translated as CASSLGTGKNIQNF.

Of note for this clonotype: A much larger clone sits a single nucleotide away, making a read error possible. The CDR3 sequence: CASSRGTVNEAFF. The CDR3 bases are TGTGCCAGCAGCAGGGGGACAGTCAATGAAGCTTTCTTT. The V gene is TRBV12-3 or TRBV12-4, the J gene TRBJ1-1; 7 bases are shared with TRBD1. There are 13 residues in the CDR3. After removal of 6 bases from V and 7 bases from J, the junction contained 8 bases not matched to a gene.

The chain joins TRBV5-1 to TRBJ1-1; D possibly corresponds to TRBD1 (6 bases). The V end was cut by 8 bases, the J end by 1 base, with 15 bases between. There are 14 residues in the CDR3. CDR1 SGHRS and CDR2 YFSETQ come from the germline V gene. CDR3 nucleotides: TGCGCCAGGAGCGGACAGCACACGAACACTGAAGCTTTCTTT. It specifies CARSGQHTNTEAFF.